By sample fraction, the clone carrying this T cell receptor beta chain is medium-sized. Antigen specificity is unknown. The data derive from a study of T cells generated in artificial thymic organoids. Broader study findings: Thymic and blood naive CD8 cells had diversity comparable to organoid-derived ones.

The organoids combined MS5 murine stromal cells carrying human DLL1 with human hematopoietic stem and progenitor cells. FACS-sorted CD34+CD3- hematopoietic stem and progenitor cells, with residual T cells removed, seeded the organoids. CDR1 and CDR2 (germline): LGHNA, YSLEER. The length of the CDR3 is 15 residues. Trimming left V 0 bases short and J 3 bases short, with 11 bases between. Semi-nested PCR with reverse primers in the TRAC or TRBC constant regions amplified each chain separately. TCRdb recomputed calls from the 5' RACE reads with MiXCR, one row per CDR3 protein. The sample includes fewer than 9,500 distinct CDR3 sequences, roughly 25% of them seen just once.

The TCR originated in a human donor who gave cord blood stem cells for thymic organoid culture, a cardiac surgery patient who gave postnatal thymus, or a blood donor (not recorded which). V usage is TRBV4-3 and J usage is TRBJ1-1; D is uncertain. The sample consisted of naive CD8+ T cells grown in artificial thymic organoids from cord blood stem and progenitor cells. Subset described: CD3+TCRalphabeta+CD8SP T cells; for blood, CD45RO-CCR7+ naive CD8+ T cells. In DNA, the CDR3 is TGCGCCAGCAGCCAAGATGGCGGGAGGTACACTGAAGCTTTCTTT. It translates to CASSQDGGRYTEAFF.